A selection of T cell receptor beta chains follows, all from one sample in a study of shared clonotypes between healthy human individuals. The table came from immunoSEQ multiplex PCR; TCRdb's copy has only in-frame clones and leaves some out. The data contain roughly 2 million clones, approximately 95% of them singletons. Specimen: naive CD4+ T cells sorted from blood. These receptors came from a young man in good health. Both conserved end residues are part of each CDR3. The order of the fields is clone size, D gene, V gene, J gene, CDR3 DNA, CDR3 protein. The D gene is left open where the match is weak. The size field is filled for only some rows; it gives once, few, many or a size class.

size: -; D: -; V: TRBV11-2; J: TRBJ2-7; DNA: TGTGCCAGCAGCCGCGCTGATAAGGGTGCGGGGTACTCCTACGAGCAGTACTTC; CDR3: CASSRADKGAGYSYEQYF
size: -; D: -; V: TRBV27; J: TRBJ1-5; DNA: TGTGCCAGCAGTTTAGGACAGTTCCATCAGCCCCAGCATTTT; CDR3: CASSLGQFHQPQHF
size: -; D: -; V: TRBV2; J: TRBJ1-2; DNA: TGTGCCAGCAGTGACGTCAGAGAGATTTATGGCTACACCTTC; CDR3: CASSDVREIYGYTF
size: -; D: -; V: TRBV28; J: TRBJ1-4; DNA: TGTGCCAGCAGGGGGACGGCAACTAATGAAAAACTGTTTTTT; CDR3: CASRGTATNEKLFF
size: -; D: TRBD1; V: TRBV2; J: TRBJ2-7; DNA: TGTGCCAGCAGTGGGGACAGCTCCTACGAGCAGTACTTC; CDR3: CASSGDSSYEQYF
size: -; D: -; V: TRBV7-9; J: TRBJ1-1; DNA: TGTGCCAGCAGCGTAGGGGGTGTAGCTTTCTTT; CDR3: CASSVGGVAFF
size: -; D: -; V: TRBV2; J: TRBJ1-1; DNA: TGTGCCAGCAGTGATGTTGGGATCGGCGGCACTGAAGCTTTCTTT; CDR3: CASSDVGIGGTEAFF
size: few; D: -; V: TRBV6-1; J: TRBJ1-4; DNA: TGTGCCAGCAGTGCTAGGGGCCCAACTAATGAAAAACTGTTTTTT; CDR3: CASSARGPTNEKLFF
size: -; D: TRBD1; V: TRBV18; J: TRBJ1-2; DNA: TGTGCCAGCTCTTTAGGACAGGGAACGGTCAACTATGGCTACACCTTC; CDR3: CASSLGQGTVNYGYTF
size: -; D: -; V: TRBV27; J: TRBJ2-7; DNA: TGTGCCAGCAGCATACAGGGCTCCTACGAGCAGTACTTC; CDR3: CASSIQGSYEQYF
size: -; D: -; V: TRBV28; J: TRBJ2-7; DNA: TGTGCCAGCAGTTTAGTGGGTCAGCAGTACTTC; CDR3: CASSLVGQQYF
size: -; D: -; V: TRBV2; J: TRBJ1-3; DNA: TGTGCCAGCACCGTGGGGAGCTCTGGAAACACCATATATTTT; CDR3: CASTVGSSGNTIYF
size: once; D: -; V: TRBV6-1; J: TRBJ1-6; DNA: TGTGCCAGCAGTGATAAAAGGACCAGGGCGAATTCACCCCTCCACTTT; CDR3: CASSDKRTRANSPLHF
size: -; D: TRBD1; V: TRBV10-3; J: TRBJ2-7; DNA: TGTGCCATCAGTGACCAGACAGGGCCCTACGAGCAGTACTTC; CDR3: CAISDQTGPYEQYF
size: -; D: -; V: TRBV4-1; J: TRBJ1-2; DNA: TGCGCCAGCAGCCGCGGGAACAGGGAGGGTGGCTACACCTTC; CDR3: CASSRGNREGGYTF
size: -; D: -; V: TRBV5-1; J: TRBJ2-7; DNA: TGCGCCAGCAGCGTCGCGGGCTACGAGCAGTACTTC; CDR3: CASSVAGYEQYF
size: -; D: TRBD1; V: TRBV30; J: TRBJ2-3; DNA: TGTGCCCAAAAGGGATACGACAGGGGGACTAATACGCAGTATTTT; CDR3: CAQKGYDRGTNTQYF
size: -; D: -; V: TRBV5-1; J: TRBJ2-3; DNA: TGCGCCAGCAGCGCCCGGTCGATAGAGGTCCCAGATACGCAGTATTTT; CDR3: CASSARSIEVPDTQYF
size: -; D: -; V: TRBV20-1; J: TRBJ1-2; DNA: TGCAGTGGTCTGGGGGTGGATGGCTACACCTTC; CDR3: CSGLGVDGYTF
size: -; D: -; V: TRBV6-5; J: TRBJ1-6; DNA: TGTGCCAGCAGTACCCGGAGTTCCTATAATTCACCCCTCCACTTT; CDR3: CASSTRSSYNSPLHF
size: -; D: -; V: TRBV6-1; J: TRBJ1-5; DNA: TGTGCCAGCAGTGAAATAGAAGGGCAGGGATGGAATCAGCCCCAGCATTTT; CDR3: CASSEIEGQGWNQPQHF
size: -; D: -; V: TRBV5-1; J: TRBJ2-6; DNA: TGCGCCAGCACCCAGGAGAGCTCTGGGGCCAACGTCCTGACTTTC; CDR3: CASTQESSGANVLTF
size: -; D: TRBD2; V: TRBV19; J: TRBJ2-5; DNA: TGTGCCAGTAGTATAGATAACAGGGCTAGCGGGAGTAGAGAGACCCAGTACTTC; CDR3: CASSIDNRASGSRETQYF
size: -; D: -; V: TRBV6-1; J: TRBJ2-1; DNA: TGTGCCAGCAGTGAAGGGAGGAACCCGGGGTTCTTC; CDR3: CASSEGRNPGFF
size: -; D: -; V: TRBV5-4; J: TRBJ2-3; DNA: TGTGCCAGCACCACCGGAGGGGGGAGCGCAGATACGCAGTATTTT; CDR3: CASTTGGGSADTQYF
size: -; D: TRBD1; V: TRBV10-3; J: TRBJ1-3; DNA: TGTGCCATCAGTGACACAGGGGCTGGAAACACCATATATTTT; CDR3: CAISDTGAGNTIYF
size: -; D: -; V: TRBV29-1; J: TRBJ2-1; DNA: TGCAGCGTAGGGGGGGGGACACCCAATGAGCAGTTCTTC; CDR3: CSVGGGTPNEQFF
size: few; D: -; V: TRBV2; J: TRBJ1-2; DNA: TGTGCCAGCACTCTGAGGTCCGATAACTATGGCTACACCTTC; CDR3: CASTLRSDNYGYTF
size: -; D: -; V: TRBV29-1; J: TRBJ1-1; DNA: TGCAGCGTTGAAGATAGACTGAACACTGAAGCTTTCTTT; CDR3: CSVEDRLNTEAFF
size: -; D: TRBD1; V: TRBV19; J: TRBJ2-7; DNA: TGTGCCAGTAGTATCGGCGGGACAGGGTCCTACGAGCAGTACTTC; CDR3: CASSIGGTGSYEQYF
size: -; D: -; V: TRBV28; J: TRBJ1-2; DNA: TGTGCCAGCAGCCCATTGTCACCTCGTGGCTACACCTTC; CDR3: CASSPLSPRGYTF
size: -; D: -; V: TRBV27; J: TRBJ1-6; DNA: TGTGCCAGCAGTTTGACCCCCGGAGGTTACGATTCACCCCTCCACTTT; CDR3: CASSLTPGGYDSPLHF
size: -; D: -; V: TRBV30; J: TRBJ1-2; DNA: TGTGCCTGGAGTCCTATGCGGGGCTACACCTTC; CDR3: CAWSPMRGYTF
size: -; D: -; V: TRBV5-1; J: TRBJ2-7; DNA: TGCGCCAGCAGCTTGAGAAGTGTTGATACGAGGATCAGGAACTACGAGCAGTACTTC; CDR3: CASSLRSVDTRIRNYEQYF
size: once; D: -; V: TRBV18; J: TRBJ1-2; DNA: TGTGCCAGCTCTCGGAGGGTGGAGGATGGCTACACCTTC; CDR3: CASSRRVEDGYTF
size: -; D: -; V: TRBV5-1; J: TRBJ2-3; DNA: TGCGCCAGCAGCTTGGCCCGAAGAGACTATACCACAGATACGCAGTATTTT; CDR3: CASSLARRDYTTDTQYF
size: -; D: -; V: TRBV4-1; J: TRBJ1-1; DNA: TGCGCCAGCAGCCACGAAACAGTGAACACTGAAGCTTTCTTT; CDR3: CASSHETVNTEAFF
size: -; D: -; V: TRBV30; J: TRBJ2-3; DNA: TGTGCCTGGTCCAAAAGACGGAACACAGATACGCAGTATTTT; CDR3: CAWSKRRNTDTQYF